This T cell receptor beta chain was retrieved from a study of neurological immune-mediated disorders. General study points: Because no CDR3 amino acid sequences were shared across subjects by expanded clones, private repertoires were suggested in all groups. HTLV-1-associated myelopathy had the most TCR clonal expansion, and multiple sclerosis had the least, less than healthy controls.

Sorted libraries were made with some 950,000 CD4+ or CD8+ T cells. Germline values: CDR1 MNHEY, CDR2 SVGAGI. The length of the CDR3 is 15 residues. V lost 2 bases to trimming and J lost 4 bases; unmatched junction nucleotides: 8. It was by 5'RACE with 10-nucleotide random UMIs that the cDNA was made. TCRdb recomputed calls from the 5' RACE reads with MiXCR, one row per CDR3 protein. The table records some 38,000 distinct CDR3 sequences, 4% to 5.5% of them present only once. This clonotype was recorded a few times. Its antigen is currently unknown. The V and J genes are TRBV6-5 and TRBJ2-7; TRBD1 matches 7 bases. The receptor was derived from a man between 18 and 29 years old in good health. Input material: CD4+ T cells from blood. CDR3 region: CASSYLDRTYYEQYF. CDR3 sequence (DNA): TGTGCCAGCAGTTACCTGGACAGGACTTATTACGAGCAGTACTTC.